This is a list of T cell receptor beta chains from one sample in a study of blood T cell repertoires in COVID-19. TCRdb keeps only in-frame clones here, not all; method: immunoSEQ multiplex PCR. The sample holds more than 300,000 clones, about 90% seen once. Sequenced: PBMCs or T cells enriched from blood (not recorded which). The receptors derive from a woman aged 25-40 years who had recovered from COVID-19. CDR3s include the opening cysteine and the closing phenylalanine or tryptophan. Fields, in order: J gene, D gene, V gene, clone size, CDR3 DNA, CDR3 protein. A D gene is named only where the DNA matches it firmly. Size tells how often a clone was seen (once, few, many) or the class of an expanded clone, and some rows leave it out.

j_gene: TRBJ2-7
d_gene: TRBD1
v_gene: TRBV2
abundance: NA
CDR3nt: TGTGCCAGCAGTGTCGGGACAGGGGGCTTTGGGCAGTACTTC
CDR3aa: CASSVGTGGFGQYF

j_gene: TRBJ2-3
d_gene: NA
v_gene: TRBV6-5
abundance: NA
CDR3nt: TGTGCCAGCCTCAGGGCTAGTAAGAGCACAGATACGCAGTATTTT
CDR3aa: CASLRASKSTDTQYF

j_gene: TRBJ2-7
d_gene: NA
v_gene: TRBV4-1
abundance: NA
CDR3nt: TGCGCCAGCAGCCAACGGCTTAACAGCCCCTACGAGCAGTACTTC
CDR3aa: CASSQRLNSPYEQYF

j_gene: TRBJ2-5
d_gene: NA
v_gene: TRBV9
abundance: NA
CDR3nt: TGTGCCAGCAGCCGCCTGACTATCGGCCAAGAGACCCAGTACTTC
CDR3aa: CASSRLTIGQETQYF

j_gene: TRBJ2-5
d_gene: TRBD2
v_gene: TRBV5-1
abundance: NA
CDR3nt: TGCGCCAGCAGCACCCCCGGGACTATCCAAGAGACCCAGTACTTC
CDR3aa: CASSTPGTIQETQYF

j_gene: TRBJ2-5
d_gene: NA
v_gene: TRBV5-1
abundance: once
CDR3nt: TGCGCCAGCAGCATGGGGGGACAGATACAAGAGACCCAGTACTTC
CDR3aa: CASSMGGQIQETQYF

j_gene: TRBJ1-2
d_gene: NA
v_gene: TRBV6-5
abundance: NA
CDR3nt: TGTGCCAGCAGTTACTCGAGCGACGGGAACTATGGCTACACCTTC
CDR3aa: CASSYSSDGNYGYTF

j_gene: TRBJ1-5
d_gene: NA
v_gene: TRBV2
abundance: NA
CDR3nt: TGTGCCAGCGCGTCGGGTAATCAGCCCCAGCATTTT
CDR3aa: CASASGNQPQHF

j_gene: TRBJ1-3
d_gene: NA
v_gene: TRBV11-3
abundance: NA
CDR3nt: TGTGCCAGCAGCCCCACCCCTTCGGGACTCCCGTCTGGAAACACCATATATTTT
CDR3aa: CASSPTPSGLPSGNTIYF

j_gene: TRBJ1-2
d_gene: NA
v_gene: TRBV19
abundance: NA
CDR3nt: TGTGCCAGTAGTAACCTACAGGGACGTAACTATGGCTACACCTTC
CDR3aa: CASSNLQGRNYGYTF

j_gene: TRBJ1-5
d_gene: NA
v_gene: TRBV19
abundance: NA
CDR3nt: TGTGCCAGTACCCAAGCCCGGGGGGCCCAGCATTTT
CDR3aa: CASTQARGAQHF

j_gene: TRBJ1-1
d_gene: NA
v_gene: TRBV7-3
abundance: NA
CDR3nt: TGTGCCAGCAGCCCGCGGGTCAATACCATGAACACTGAAGCTTTCTTT
CDR3aa: CASSPRVNTMNTEAFF

j_gene: TRBJ1-1
d_gene: NA
v_gene: TRBV3-1/TRBV3-2
abundance: few
CDR3nt: TGTGCCAGCAGCCAAGAATTGAGGACACCAAAAGCTTTCTTT
CDR3aa: CASSQELRTPKAFF

j_gene: TRBJ1-4
d_gene: NA
v_gene: TRBV7-9
abundance: NA
CDR3nt: TGTGCCAGCAGTCCACCGGGGTCGCGGAGTAATGAAAAACTGTTTTTT
CDR3aa: CASSPPGSRSNEKLFF

j_gene: TRBJ2-7
d_gene: TRBD1
v_gene: TRBV7-8
abundance: NA
CDR3nt: TGTGCCAGCAGCTTCGGGACAGGGAGCTCCTACGAGCAGTACTTC
CDR3aa: CASSFGTGSSYEQYF

j_gene: TRBJ1-5
d_gene: TRBD1
v_gene: TRBV4-2
abundance: NA
CDR3nt: TGTGCCAGCAGCCAAGATCGTGGGACAGCCGCTGGCAATCAGCCCCAGCATTTT
CDR3aa: CASSQDRGTAAGNQPQHF

j_gene: TRBJ1-1
d_gene: TRBD1
v_gene: TRBV2
abundance: NA
CDR3nt: TGTGCCAGCACCGGGACAGGGCGGAACACTGAAGCTTTCTTT
CDR3aa: CASTGTGRNTEAFF

j_gene: TRBJ1-5
d_gene: NA
v_gene: TRBV30
abundance: NA
CDR3nt: TGTGCCTGGAGTGTACATCGGGGGGCAGGGCAGCCCCAGCATTTT
CDR3aa: CAWSVHRGAGQPQHF

j_gene: TRBJ2-3
d_gene: TRBD1
v_gene: TRBV29-1
abundance: NA
CDR3nt: TGCAGCGTTGGGGGGACAGGGACAGATACGCAGTATTTT
CDR3aa: CSVGGTGTDTQYF

j_gene: TRBJ1-3
d_gene: NA
v_gene: TRBV11-2
abundance: NA
CDR3nt: TGTGCCAGCAGCTTAAGTCCGACGAACAGGGCGATCACTGGAAACACCATATATTTT
CDR3aa: CASSLSPTNRAITGNTIYF

j_gene: TRBJ2-3
d_gene: TRBD1
v_gene: TRBV7-3
abundance: NA
CDR3nt: TGTGCCAGCAGCCCACAGGGGGTGATAACAGATACGCAGTATTTT
CDR3aa: CASSPQGVITDTQYF

j_gene: TRBJ1-1
d_gene: TRBD1
v_gene: TRBV13
abundance: NA
CDR3nt: TGTGCCAGCAGCTCACTAACGACAGGGGGCGCAATTGAAGCTTTCTTT
CDR3aa: CASSSLTTGGAIEAFF

j_gene: TRBJ2-7
d_gene: NA
v_gene: TRBV3-1/TRBV3-2
abundance: NA
CDR3nt: TGTGCCAGCAGCCAAGTAAAAGACAGCGAGCAGTACTTC
CDR3aa: CASSQVKDSEQYF

j_gene: TRBJ1-4
d_gene: NA
v_gene: TRBV5-1
abundance: NA
CDR3nt: TGCGCCAGCAGCTTATTGGGCTCGTCTGAAAAACTGTTTTTT
CDR3aa: CASSLLGSSEKLFF

j_gene: TRBJ2-1
d_gene: TRBD2
v_gene: TRBV19
abundance: NA
CDR3nt: TGTGCCAGTAGTTCTCACCTTGTGAGCGGGGGGTTAGATGAGCAGTTCTTC
CDR3aa: CASSSHLVSGGLDEQFF

j_gene: TRBJ1-2
d_gene: NA
v_gene: TRBV30
abundance: few
CDR3nt: TGTGCCTGGAGAACAACGGGAGCCGTCTATGGCTACACCTTC
CDR3aa: CAWRTTGAVYGYTF

j_gene: TRBJ2-2
d_gene: NA
v_gene: TRBV4-1
abundance: NA
CDR3nt: TGCGCCAGCAGCCAAGGAGGTGGTACCGGGGAGCTGTTTTTT
CDR3aa: CASSQGGGTGELFF

j_gene: TRBJ2-3
d_gene: TRBD1
v_gene: TRBV23-1
abundance: once
CDR3nt: TGCGCCAGCAGTCGGACGACAGGGGGCACAGATACGCAGTATTTT
CDR3aa: CASSRTTGGTDTQYF

j_gene: TRBJ1-1
d_gene: NA
v_gene: TRBV4-3
abundance: NA
CDR3nt: TGCGCCAGCAGCCAAGAGGGGAGGGACACTGAAGCTTTCTTT
CDR3aa: CASSQEGRDTEAFF

j_gene: TRBJ2-1
d_gene: NA
v_gene: TRBV9
abundance: NA
CDR3nt: TGTGCCAGCAGCCAAGGGGGATACAATGAGCAGTTCTTC
CDR3aa: CASSQGGYNEQFF

j_gene: TRBJ1-2
d_gene: NA
v_gene: TRBV19
abundance: NA
CDR3nt: TGTGCCAGTAGTATAGGCCCGCCCCGGACAGATGGCTACACCTTC
CDR3aa: CASSIGPPRTDGYTF

j_gene: TRBJ1-2
d_gene: TRBD1
v_gene: TRBV19
abundance: NA
CDR3nt: TGTGCCAGTACCCCGGGACAGCGTACTTTCTATGGCTACACCTTC
CDR3aa: CASTPGQRTFYGYTF

j_gene: TRBJ1-3
d_gene: TRBD1
v_gene: TRBV5-1
abundance: NA
CDR3nt: TGCGCCAGCAGCGTCGGACAGGGCCCCACTGGAAACACCATATATTTT
CDR3aa: CASSVGQGPTGNTIYF

j_gene: TRBJ1-3
d_gene: NA
v_gene: TRBV30
abundance: NA
CDR3nt: TGTGCCTGGAAACAGGTATTGGATGGAAACACCATATATTTT
CDR3aa: CAWKQVLDGNTIYF

j_gene: TRBJ1-5
d_gene: NA
v_gene: TRBV3-1/TRBV3-2
abundance: NA
CDR3nt: TGTGCCAGCAGCCAATCTGGCGGTGATCAGCCCCAGCATTTT
CDR3aa: CASSQSGGDQPQHF

j_gene: TRBJ1-2
d_gene: TRBD1
v_gene: TRBV4-1
abundance: few
CDR3nt: TGCGCCAGCAGACAAGAGAGGGCCGGGACAGGGGAAGGCTACACCTTC
CDR3aa: CASRQERAGTGEGYTF

j_gene: TRBJ1-2
d_gene: NA
v_gene: TRBV30
abundance: NA
CDR3nt: TGTGCCTGGAGTGGGGCAGGGAACAGAGCTAACTATGGCTACACCTTC
CDR3aa: CAWSGAGNRANYGYTF